This T cell receptor beta chain stems from a study of blood T cell repertoires in COVID-19 (dated by TCRdb to between 2020 and 2021). Context from the whole study: Samples covering the acute and convalescent phases of COVID-19 were provided by collaborators in the United States, Italy and Spain. The prospective study material was composed of cDNA or gDNA derived from T cells, B-cell-depleted T cells, or PBMCs. Deeply sampled blood TCRbeta repertoires from subjects exposed to, actively infected with, or recovered from COVID-19 were included in the dataset. The repertoires were released in a freely available public database intended as a resource for research on the immune response to SARS-CoV-2. The samples were drawn from the first 160 participants of the ongoing ImmuneRACE study and from over 950 subjects provided by 6 global collaborators. Sample metadata almost always included a de-identified subject ID, COVID-19 status, age in years and sex. HLA class I and class II types, where available, came from metadata supplied by the sample provider rather than from assay-based typing.

Spanning cysteine to phenylalanine, the CDR3 consists of 14 amino acids. The sequence is cut down to CDR3 DNA, 42 bases in frame from base 1. Trimming costs V 8 bases and J 4 bases, and their ends lie 14 bases apart. Based on the germline V gene (reference sequence), the CDR1 and CDR2 sequences are LGHDT and YNNKEL. Concerning this clone itself: Its target antigen remains unknown. Within one base of it there is no much larger clone, and no base qualities were kept.

The full study reports these points: How much clinical and demographic metadata was included differed by source and by participant, and the metadata was provided uncurated.

Each collaborating institution followed its own protocols to collect whole blood in K2EDTA tubes. For TCRbeta analysis, collaborators shipped samples in one of three forms: frozen whole blood, isolated PBMCs, or DNA extracted from either of those sample types. TCRbeta CDR3 regions were amplified from genomic DNA by means of the immunoSEQ Assay, a bias-controlled multiplex PCR. The paper's data handling went like this. Within the assay, amplification of reference gene primers was used to estimate how many nucleated cells each sample contained. To quantify the absolute abundance of each unique TCRbeta CDR3 rearrangement, sequence reads were collapsed and filtered. For each sample, productive Simpson clonality was calculated as the square root of Simpson's diversity index over productive rearrangements. TCRdb limited this immuneACCESS table to in-frame rearrangements with V and J called. A share of clones is missing; checked studies link under half to unresolved V genes, and the rest is unexplained. That table supplies the V and J calls and clone size; D and trimming were determined from the DNA. This sample gives some 200,000 clones in total; around 90% of them show up just once. Less than 2% of the sample lies in the top ten.

This TCR was sampled from a man between 65 and 85 years old with acute or convalescent COVID-19. The material sequenced was peripheral blood. The chain joins TRBV3-1 (or the pseudogene TRBV3-2) to TRBJ2-2; no D gene can be assigned with confidence. In nucleotides, the sequence is TGTGCCAGCTCGAGGTTGTCGGTCACCGGGGAGCTGTTTTTT. Translated, it reads CASSRLSVTGELFF.